A selection of T cell receptor beta chains follows, all from one sample in a study of T cell responses to AZD1222 COVID-19 vaccine. Libraries were prepared by immunoSEQ multiplex PCR; TCRdb keeps only in-frame clonotypes and omits some of them. Of 150,000 or so clones in the sample, roughly 93% are singletons; the top ten hold 0.75% to 1%. The sequenced sample was peripheral blood, obtained on day 0 of MenACWY control vaccination. These receptors all come from an adult in good health. Both conserved end residues are part of each CDR3. A D gene is named only where the DNA matches it firmly. The listing skips clone size in some rows; elsewhere it reads once, few, many or a size class.

CDR3nt | CDR3aa | j_gene | v_gene | len | abundance | d_gene
TGCGCCAGCAGCCTCAGGGTCACCTACGAGCAGTACTTC | CASSLRVTYEQYF | TRBJ2-7 | TRBV4-3 | 13 | NA | NA
TGTGCCATCAGTCACTCAAACAGGGGCGGGGGTCAGCCCCAGCATTTT | CAISHSNRGGGQPQHF | TRBJ1-5 | TRBV10-3 | 16 | NA | TRBD1
TGTGCCAGCAGCCCACCGGGCCAGGTTAATGAAAAACTGTTTTTT | CASSPPGQVNEKLFF | TRBJ1-4 | TRBV28 | 15 | NA | NA
TGTGCCAGCAACTTTCCTCGGGATCAGCCCCAGCATTTT | CASNFPRDQPQHF | TRBJ1-5 | TRBV28 | 13 | NA | NA
TGTGCCAGCACAAGACTAGCGGGAGATGAGCAGTTCTTC | CASTRLAGDEQFF | TRBJ2-1 | TRBV6-6 | 13 | NA | TRBD2
TGTGCCAGCAGCTTAGTCGGGGGCCCCATTAATTCACCCCTCCACTTT | CASSLVGGPINSPLHF | TRBJ1-6 | TRBV7-9 | 16 | NA | NA
TGCGCCAGCAGCCTTGCCTCGGGACGAACCTACGAGCAGTACTTC | CASSLASGRTYEQYF | TRBJ2-7 | TRBV4-1 | 15 | NA | NA
TGTGCCAGCTCGGTGGTAGGGACCAACACTGAAGCTTTCTTT | CASSVVGTNTEAFF | TRBJ1-1 | TRBV28 | 14 | NA | NA
TGTGCCAGCAGCCGACCTAACGTTCTTCTCGACGAGCAGTACTTC | CASSRPNVLLDEQYF | TRBJ2-7 | TRBV3-1/TRBV3-2 | 15 | NA | NA
TGTGCCAGCAGCTCCAGGACAGGGAGCAATTCACCCCTCCACTTT | CASSSRTGSNSPLHF | TRBJ1-6 | TRBV5-4 | 15 | few | TRBD1
TGTGCCACCAGCAGAGATCGACAGGCCTACGAGCAGTACTTC | CATSRDRQAYEQYF | TRBJ2-7 | TRBV15 | 14 | NA | NA